This passage covers 27 T cell receptor beta chains from one sample sequenced in a study of blood T cell repertoires in COVID-19. Clones were read by immunoSEQ multiplex PCR, and TCRdb kept only the in-frame ones, dropping some. The repertoire holds 250,000 to 300,000 clones, with roughly 89% as singletons. Sample: peripheral blood. These receptors came from a man aged 35 to 55 with acute or convalescent COVID-19.

This clone was found a few times. V gene TRBV24-1 combines with J gene TRBJ2-1; 10 bases are shared with TRBD1. Germline V gene data show CDR1 as KGHDR and CDR2 as SFDVKD. V trimming: 7 bases; J trimming: 8 bases; junction bases outside the gene matches: 7. This CDR3 region has 14 residues. DNA of the CDR3: TGTGCCACCAGGCCGGACAGGGGGGGAGATGAGCAGTTCTTC. Its protein is CATRPDRGGDEQFF.

As DNA, the CDR3 is TGTGCCAGCAGGGCGACAGGGGCGGGTGAAGCTTTCTTT. Translating it yields CASRATGAGEAFF. J is TRBJ1-1 and V is TRBV6-5; 8 nucleotides align to TRBD1. The CDR3 extends over 13 amino acids. With 6 bases clipped from V and 7 bases from J, the junction kept 7 bases outside the gene matches. CDR1 is MNHEY, CDR2 SVGAGI, per germline.

The chain is built from TRBV7-8 and TRBJ1-1; the D gene is possibly TRBD1 (5 bases). Germline V gene lookup returns CDR1 SGHVS and CDR2 FQNEAQ. This CDR3 is built from 14 residues. Between the trimmed V and J ends, which lost 1 base and 5 bases, there was a span of 11 bases. In nucleotides, the CDR3 is TGTGCCAGCAGCTTAGGGCAGGGCTTAACTGAAGCTTTCTTT. Amino acids: CASSLGQGLTEAFF.

This clone was found a few times. The chain recombines TRBV5-6 with TRBJ1-1; 7 nucleotides align to TRBD1. Germline CDR1 and CDR2: SGHDT and YYEEEE. The CDR3 totals 14 residues. Losses at the gene ends were 7 bases for V and 2 bases for J; bases not matched to a gene: 8. The CDR3 is CASSRQGGNTEAFF. The CDR3 DNA follows: TGTGCCAGCTCCAGGCAAGGGGGCAACACTGAAGCTTTCTTT.

This clone was counted between two and nine times. The sample holds other DNA sequences that translate to the same CDR3. This chain connects TRBV18 to TRBJ1-1; D call uncertain. The V end was cut by 3 bases, the J end by 0 bases, with 5 bases between. CDR3 length: 13 residues. Germline V gives CDR1 KGHSH, CDR2 LQKENI. CDR3 sequence reads: CASSPDMNTEAFF. The DNA for the CDR3 is TGTGCCAGCTCACCTGACATGAACACTGAAGCTTTCTTT.

This chain connects TRBV7-9 to TRBJ1-2; TRBD1 aligns across 7 bases. The CDR3 runs to 16 residues. The ends lost 0 bases at V and 4 bases at J; junction bases unmatched: 8. CDR1 is SEHNR and CDR2 is FQNEAQ in the germline V gene (reference sequence). The CDR3 DNA is TGTGCCAGCAGCTTAGCCCCGGGACAGCTAATCTATGGCTACACCTTC. It yields the protein CASSLAPGQLIYGYTF.

The chain is built from TRBV7-9 and TRBJ1-4; tentative D call: TRBD1 (6 bases). Trimming removed 5 bases from V and 8 bases from J, with 18 bases in between. Germline CDR1 reads SEHNR; CDR2 reads FQNEAQ (reference sequence). The CDR3 totals 15 residues. As DNA, the CDR3 is TGTGCCAGCAGCCCCGGACGGGGGGCTGGCGAAAAACTGTTTTTT. Its translation is CASSPGRGAGEKLFF.

The genes are TRBV29-1 and TRBJ1-2; D perhaps matches TRBD1 (5 bases). This CDR3 comprises 14 residues. Trimming shortened V by 0 bases and J by 7 bases, and 15 bases separated the two germline ends. The V gene's germline CDR1 is SQVTM and CDR2 ANQGSEA. CDR3 protein: CSVEEDLGRIGYTF. The CDR3, as DNA: TGCAGCGTTGAAGAAGATCTGGGGCGGATTGGCTACACCTTC.

This rearrangement joins TRBV14 to TRBJ2-2; perhaps TRBD1 as D (5 bases). The CDR3 loop spans 15 amino acids. V was trimmed by 5 bases and J by 6 bases, leaving 16 bases between them. From germline, CDR1 is SGHDN and CDR2 FVKESK. The CDR3 sequence: CASSGWGVWAGELFF. The CDR3 DNA sequence: TGTGCCAGCAGCGGTTGGGGCGTGTGGGCCGGGGAGCTGTTTTTT.

J is TRBJ2-7 and V is TRBV6-5; 11 bases line up with TRBD1. This CDR3 spans 14 amino acids. Germline CDR1 reads MNHEY; CDR2 reads SVGAGI. Trimming cost V 5 bases and J 2 bases; bases outside gene matches: 2. CDR3 DNA: TGTGCCAGCAGTCTGGGACAGGGGGCCTACGAGCAGTACTTC. Protein product: CASSLGQGAYEQYF.

The chain has TRBV14 and TRBJ2-7; 11 nucleotides align to TRBD2. Germline V gives CDR1 SGHDN, CDR2 FVKESK. V lost 0 bases, J lost 2 bases, and 6 bases stayed unmatched. This CDR3 has 17 amino acids. The CDR3 loop reads CASSQDELAGAPYEQYF. DNA of the CDR3: TGTGCCAGCAGCCAAGATGAACTAGCGGGGGCTCCCTACGAGCAGTACTTC.

The rearrangement joins TRBV5-1 to TRBJ1-1; tentatively, D is TRBD1 (5 bases). From germline, CDR1 is SGHRS and CDR2 YFSETQ. The CDR3 consists of 15 residues. Trimming removed 3 bases at V and 0 bases at J, with 12 bases between. This CDR3 reads CASSSRDPMNTEAFF. The CDR3 DNA reads TGCGCCAGCAGCTCGCGGGACCCGATGAACACTGAAGCTTTCTTT.

The chain joins TRBV12-3 or TRBV12-4 to TRBJ1-2; D is possibly TRBD1 (6 bases). Trimming took off 6 bases at V and 3 bases at J, with 11 bases between the two ends. The CDR3 is 13 residues long. CDR3 in DNA: TGTGCCAGCAGGAGCAGGGGACACTATGGCTACACCTTC. It yields the protein CASRSRGHYGYTF.

This sequence joins TRBV7-9 and TRBJ2-2, with TRBD1 matching 8 bases. The length of the CDR3 is 15 residues. Trimming took 6 bases from V and 0 from J; bases not matched to a gene: 3. The germline CDR1 and CDR2 sequences are SEHNR and FQNEAQ (reference sequence). Here the CDR3 reads CASRQQGANTGELFF. The DNA for the CDR3 is TGTGCCAGCAGACAACAGGGGGCGAACACCGGGGAGCTGTTTTTT.

The chain uses TRBV5-6 and TRBJ2-1; no clear D gene. Trimming shortened V by 4 bases and J by 11 bases, and 13 bases separated the two germline ends. The CDR3 length is 12 residues. CDR1 and CDR2 from the germline V gene are SGHDT and YYEEEE. The CDR3 loop reads CASSPHRLQQFF. The CDR3 DNA follows: TGTGCCAGCAGCCCACACCGACTCCAGCAGTTCTTC.

This chain connects TRBV6-2 or TRBV6-3 to TRBJ2-7; perhaps TRBD1 as D (5 bases). The CDR3 is 15 residues long. Germline loops: CDR1 MNHEY, CDR2 SVGEGT. Trimming removed 0 bases from V and 5 bases from J, with 14 bases in between. CDR3 region: CASSYSTMMGHEQYF. CDR3 coding DNA: TGTGCCAGCAGTTACTCTACGATGATGGGGCACGAGCAGTACTTC.

The rearrangement joins TRBV10-3 to TRBJ2-2, with D possibly being TRBD2 (5 bases). The CDR3 length is 14 residues. Trimming pared 0 bases from V and 7 bases from J, leaving 9 bases between. Looked up from germline, CDR1 is ENHRY and CDR2 is SYGVKD. CDR3 sequence (DNA): TGTGCCATCAGTGAGTCAGGCCGGGACGGGGAGCTGTTTTTT. As protein: CAISESGRDGELFF.

This clone was observed a single time. The chain uses TRBV5-6 and TRBJ2-2; 9 nucleotides agree with TRBD1. The CDR3 spans 15 residues. V shed 3 bases, J shed 5 bases, and the junction held 5 bases outside the gene matches. CDR1 and CDR2 from the germline V gene are SGHDT and YYEEEE. CDR3 loop: CASSWRTGDTGELFF. The CDR3 bases are TGTGCCAGCAGCTGGAGGACAGGGGATACCGGGGAGCTGTTTTTT. The full variable domain, completed using reference TRBV5-6 and TRBJ2-2, is DAGVTQSPTHLIKTRGQQVTLRCSPKSGHDTVSWYQQALGQGPQFIFQYYEEEERQRGNFPDRFSGHQFPNYSSELNVNALLLGDSALYLCASSWRTGDTGELFFGEGSRLTVL.

The gene calls are TRBV7-9 and TRBJ1-2, with D possibly being TRBD1 (5 bases). V gave up 5 bases and J gave up 9 bases, with 16 bases separating them. Germline loops: CDR1 SEHNR, CDR2 FQNEAQ (reference sequence). CDR3 size: 13 residues. CDR3 amino acids: CASSPNSGGSYTF. CDR3 DNA sequence: TGTGCCAGCAGCCCAAACTCGGGGGGGAGCTACACCTTC.

This clone was seen only once. The J gene is TRBJ1-6, the V gene TRBV9, with D perhaps matching TRBD1 (6 bases). Germline lookup yields CDR1 SGDLS and CDR2 YYNGEE. This CDR3 region has 12 residues. V was trimmed by 9 bases and J by 7 bases, leaving 11 bases between them. The chain's CDR3 is CATKGGNSPLHF. Here the CDR3 DNA reads TGTGCCACGAAGGGGGGGAATTCACCCCTCCACTTT. Supplemented by reference TRBV9 and TRBJ1-6, the full variable domain reads DSGVTQTPKHLITATGQRVTLRCSPRSGDLSVYWYQQSLDQGLQFLIQYYNGEERAKGNILERFSAQQFPDLHSELNLSSLELGDSALYFCATKGGNSPLHFGNGTRLTVT.

This clone was seen only once. The chain has TRBV4-1 and TRBJ1-3; 8 bases align to TRBD1. Germline CDR1 reads MGHRA; CDR2 reads YSYEKL. The V segment lost 0 bases and the J segment 0 bases; nucleotides outside the gene matches: 7. The CDR3 has 18 amino acids. CDR3 coding DNA: TGCGCCAGCAGCCAAGAGGGGACAGGCCCCAGCTCTGGAAACACCATATATTTT. Residues: CASSQEGTGPSSGNTIYF.

This clone has a handful of counts. This chain links TRBV10-1 with TRBJ2-1, with 13 bases fitting TRBD2. This CDR3 contains 15 residues. V gave up 7 bases and J gave up 5 bases; unmatched junction bases: 5. CDR1 is WNHNN and CDR2 is SYGVQD in the germline V gene (reference sequence). DNA for the CDR3: TGCGCCAGCACCCCCGGGACTAGCGGGAACAATGAGCAGTTCTTC. This gives the protein CASTPGTSGNNEQFF.

This clone was detected only a few times. The rearrangement links TRBV29-1 to TRBJ2-7; 8 bases fit TRBD1. After removal of 7 bases from V and 0 bases from J, the junction contained 11 bases not matched to a gene. Germline-derived CDR1 and CDR2 are SQVTM and ANQGSEA. This CDR3 has 15 amino acids. The CDR3 nucleotides are TGCAGCGCTGCCCGACAGGGGATATTCTCCTACGAGCAGTACTTC. Amino acids: CSAARQGIFSYEQYF.

The chain recombines TRBV7-9 with TRBJ1-3; D not resolved. The CDR3 covers 14 residues. Germline V gene lookup returns CDR1 SEHNR and CDR2 FQNEAQ (reference sequence). Trimming stripped 9 bases from V and 0 bases from J, with 12 bases between. CDR3 protein: CASSPGFSGNTIYF. CDR3 DNA sequence: TGTGCCAGTAGTCCGGGATTCTCTGGAAACACCATATATTTT.

The rearrangement links TRBV2 to TRBJ2-7, with D possibly matching TRBD1 (6 bases). Germline CDR1 reads SNHLY; CDR2 reads FYNNEI. There are 12 residues in the CDR3. V was cut by 5 bases and J by 3 bases, with 8 bases left in between. The CDR3 region is CASSLQGYEQYF. In nucleotides, the CDR3 is TGTGCCAGCAGTCTACAGGGCTACGAGCAGTACTTC.

The rearrangement links TRBV7-3 to TRBJ2-7; the D is unclear. The germline V gene encodes CDR1 SGHTA and CDR2 FQGTGA. Trimming removed 8 bases from V and 0 bases from J, with 11 bases in between. The CDR3 loop spans 13 amino acids. CDR3 DNA: TGTGCCAGCGGGCCAGGAAGCTCCTACGAGCAGTACTTC. This sequence encodes CASGPGSSYEQYF.

This chain joins TRBV11-3 and TRBJ2-1, with D uncertain. This CDR3 is built from 13 residues. The V and J ends lost 3 bases and 4 bases respectively, with 7 bases between them. Germline values: CDR1 SGHNT, CDR2 YENEEA. The CDR3 here is CASSLSRYNEQFF. The CDR3 DNA sequence: TGTGCCAGCAGCTTGTCTCGGTACAATGAGCAGTTCTTC.